A single sample is the source of the 26 T cell receptor beta chains below, sequenced in a study of shared clonotypes between healthy human individuals. Profiled with immunoSEQ multiplex PCR; TCRdb holds only in-frame clones, not every one. Of 2 million to 2.5 million clones detected, approximately 95% appear once; the ten largest clones hold 0.35% to 0.45%. Sequenced input: naive CD4+ T cells from PBMCs. This sample's subset: CD45RA+ positively selected. The receptors stem from a man younger than 35 in good health. Some clones in this sample may be carry-over from other donors' samples.

This chain uses TRBV29-1 with TRBJ2-3; weak D call: TRBD1 (6 bases). Germline loops: CDR1 SQVTM, CDR2 ANQGSEA. The CDR3 is 15 residues long. V lost 3 bases to trimming and J lost 0 bases, with 13 bases between them. The CDR3 region has the DNA TGCAGCGTTGAGAGGGGGTCAAGGAGCACAGATACGCAGTATTTT. Its translation is CSVERGSRSTDTQYF.

The chain carries TRBV27 and TRBJ2-5, with D maybe TRBD1 (6 bases). Trimming cost V 0 bases and J 4 bases, with 15 bases left between them. This CDR3 comprises 16 residues. Germline CDR1 is MNHEY and CDR2 is SMNVEV (reference sequence). The CDR3 DNA reads as TGTGCCAGCAGTTTATCCCTGGCAGGGGATGGAGAGACCCAGTACTTC. This translates into CASSLSLAGDGETQYF.

The chain carries TRBV7-2 and TRBJ2-7; weak D call: TRBD1 (6 bases). Deletions cut 6 bases from V and 2 bases from J, with 11 bases between. The germline V gene encodes CDR1 SGHTA and CDR2 FQGNSA. The length of the CDR3 is 13 residues. The CDR3 here is CASSETGTYEQYF. CDR3 sequence (DNA): TGTGCCAGCAGTGAAACAGGGACCTACGAGCAGTACTTC.

The chain recombines TRBV7-8 with TRBJ2-7; D uncertain. Germline V CDR1 and CDR2: SGHVS, FQNEAQ. The CDR3 consists of 13 residues. V lost 5 bases to trimming and J lost 6 bases, with 14 bases between them. The CDR3 loop is CASSTDPSAEQYF. The CDR3 nucleotides read TGTGCCAGCAGCACGGACCCCTCGGCCGAGCAGTACTTC.

Concerning this clone itself: The same CDR3 also results from other DNA sequences found in this sample. This rearrangement joins TRBV9 to TRBJ1-4, with D possibly TRBD1 on 5 matching bases. The CDR3 has 15 residues. The V end lost 0 bases, the J end lost 7 bases, and 13 bases lay between the germline ends. Germline V gene data show CDR1 as SGDLS and CDR2 as YYNGEE. CDR3 amino acids: CASSVGGQGGEKLFF. Here the CDR3 DNA reads TGTGCCAGCAGCGTAGGCGGGCAGGGTGGTGAAAAACTGTTTTTT.

The chain joins TRBV2 to TRBJ1-2; 8 positions agree with TRBD1. V lost 6 bases to trimming and J lost 3 bases; unmatched junction nucleotides: 6. Germline V lookup: CDR1 SNHLY, CDR2 FYNNEI. The CDR3 extends over 14 amino acids. The CDR3 reads CASRLMTGDYGYTF. The CDR3 DNA reads TGTGCCAGCAGACTCATGACAGGGGACTATGGCTACACCTTC.

This rearrangement joins TRBV7-6 to TRBJ2-2; D is ambiguous. This CDR3 region has 12 residues. The V end lost 1 base, the J end lost 8 bases, and 5 bases lay between the germline ends. Germline V CDR1 and CDR2: SGHVS, FNYEAQ. The CDR3 reads CASSLDYGELFF. CDR3 nucleotide sequence: TGTGCCAGCAGCTTAGATTATGGGGAGCTGTTTTTT.

Only one count was recorded for this clone. Other DNA sequences in the sample encode the same CDR3. The chain uses TRBV5-1 and TRBJ2-3, with a weak D call TRBD1 (6 bases). V dropped 0 bases and J dropped 0 bases, with 8 bases sitting between them. The length of the CDR3 is 15 residues. Germline V gene lookup returns CDR1 SGHRS and CDR2 YFSETQ. As DNA, the CDR3 is TGCGCCAGCAGCTTGGACAGGGCAAGCACAGATACGCAGTATTTT. Translating it yields CASSLDRASTDTQYF. Based on the CDR3 plus reference TRBV5-1 and TRBJ2-3, the full variable domain is KAGVTQTPRYLIKTRGQQVTLSCSPISGHRSVSWYQQTPGQGLQFLFEYFSETQRNKGNFPGRFSGRQFSNSRSEMNVSTLELGDSALYLCASSLDRASTDTQYFGPGTRLTVL.

On this clone itself: The identical CDR3 is also encoded by other nucleotide sequences in the sample. The CDR3 DNA reads as TGTGCCAGCACGGGACAGTCTTACGAGCAGTACTTC. Its translation is CASTGQSYEQYF. The genes are TRBV2 and TRBJ2-7, with 7 bases that match TRBD1. Germline loops: CDR1 SNHLY, CDR2 FYNNEI. The V segment lost 7 bases and the J segment 4 bases; nucleotides outside the gene matches: 4. CDR3 length: 12 residues.

The rearrangement joins TRBV2 to TRBJ2-7; D is perhaps TRBD2 (6 bases). CDR3 length: 13 amino acids. V gave up 6 bases and J gave up 3 bases, with 12 bases separating them. Germline V CDR1 and CDR2: SNHLY, FYNNEI. The CDR3: CASRPGTVYEQYF. The CDR3 DNA is TGTGCCAGCAGACCCGGGACTGTCTACGAGCAGTACTTC.

This chain links TRBV11-2 with TRBJ2-2, with 12 positions matching TRBD2. This CDR3 has 18 residues. Germline CDR1 is SGHAT and CDR2 is FQNNGV. V was pared by 5 bases and J by 4 bases, with 11 bases of the junction left unmatched. CDR3 region: CASSALAGGPVATGELFF. In nucleotides, the CDR3 is TGTGCCAGCAGCGCCCTAGCGGGAGGGCCTGTGGCCACCGGGGAGCTGTTTTTT.

Points on this clone: Other DNA sequences in this specimen translate into the identical CDR3. The rearrangement links TRBV5-1 to TRBJ2-1; 9 bases agree with TRBD1. V gave up 1 base and J gave up 6 bases; unmatched junction bases: 5. The CDR3 spans 15 residues. In germline, CDR1 is SGHRS, CDR2 YFSETQ. This CDR3 is CASSLTGGAGNEQFF. DNA of the CDR3: TGCGCCAGCAGCTTGACAGGGGGCGCGGGCAATGAGCAGTTCTTC.

The V gene is TRBV6-6, the J gene TRBJ1-5; D is undetermined. The V gene's germline CDR1 is MNHNY and CDR2 SVGAGI (reference sequence). This CDR3 region has 15 residues. V was trimmed by 6 bases and J by 0 bases, leaving 12 bases between them. CDR3 amino acids: CASSQTLGSNQPQHF. CDR3 DNA sequence: TGTGCCAGCAGCCAAACGTTGGGTAGCAATCAGCCCCAGCATTTT.

The V call is TRBV14, the J call TRBJ1-4; D not resolved. This CDR3 comprises 21 residues. V was pared by 1 base and J by 0 bases, with 24 bases between. The V gene's germline CDR1 is SGHDN and CDR2 FVKESK. CDR3 DNA: TGTGCCAGCAGCCAAGGGGGTCTAACAGATACTTACCTCCCAACTAATGAAAAACTGTTTTTT. It specifies CASSQGGLTDTYLPTNEKLFF.

This chain connects TRBV7-2 to TRBJ2-3; D is undetermined. Per the germline V gene, CDR1 is SGHTA and CDR2 is FQGNSA. This CDR3 has 17 residues. Trimming stripped 3 bases from V and 3 bases from J, with 19 bases between. The chain's CDR3 is CASSLAPPETGTDTQYF. The CDR3 nucleotides read TGTGCCAGCAGCTTGGCCCCGCCGGAGACCGGAACAGATACGCAGTATTTT.

The chain carries TRBV5-1 and TRBJ2-4; no clear D gene. The V end lost 0 bases, the J end lost 1 base, and 14 bases lay between the germline ends. The V gene's germline CDR1 is SGHRS and CDR2 YFSETQ. This CDR3 is 17 amino acids long. For the CDR3, the DNA is TGCGCCAGCAGCTTGGCCGCGACCCTGAGGGCCAAAAACATTCAGTACTTC. Translating it yields CASSLAATLRAKNIQYF.

The rearrangement uses TRBV27 and TRBJ2-7; D is ambiguous. The ends were cut back, 6 bases at V and 0 bases at J, with 12 bases in the middle. This CDR3 has 14 amino acids. Germline V gene lookup returns CDR1 MNHEY and CDR2 SMNVEV (reference sequence). The CDR3 protein is CASSSHRSSYEQYF. The CDR3 DNA reads TGTGCCAGCAGCTCCCACCGGAGCTCCTACGAGCAGTACTTC.

The CDR3 DNA sequence: TGTGCCACCAGCACCTGGACTAGCGGGAGATCCGGGGAGCTGTTTTTT. Its protein product is CATSTWTSGRSGELFF. The chain links TRBV15 to TRBJ2-2, with 13 bases lining up with TRBD2. Germline lookup yields CDR1 LNHNV and CDR2 YYDKDF (reference sequence). The ends lost 4 bases at V and 6 bases at J; junction bases unmatched: 5. This CDR3 is built from 16 residues. Full variable domain (missing parts from reference TRBV15 and TRBJ2-2): DAMVIQNPRYQVTQFGKPVTLSCSQTLNHNVMYWYQQKSSQAPKLLFHYYDKDFNNEADTPDNFQSRRPNTSFCFLDIRSPGLGDTAMYLCATSTWTSGRSGELFFGEGSRLTVL.

As for this clone: At one end the junction does not follow the germline gene, possibly because of a read error. This chain connects TRBV28 to TRBJ2-7, with a possible D match to TRBD2 (6 bases). This CDR3 is built from 12 residues. Germline CDR1 MDHEN, CDR2 SYDVKM. DNA of the CDR3: TGTGCCAGCAGTTTCGAGGTGGGGACTTACCACTTC. Translating it yields CASSFEVGTYHF.

This chain connects TRBV28 to TRBJ2-2, with 9 bases identical to TRBD1. CDR3 size: 15 residues. Germline V gene sequence: CDR1 MDHEN, CDR2 SYDVKM. After removal of 2 bases from V and 7 bases from J, the junction contained 5 bases not matched to a gene. CDR3 DNA sequence: TGTGCCAGCAGTTTAAGGGACAGGGAGCACGGGGAGCTGTTTTTT. Amino acid sequence: CASSLRDREHGELFF. The full variable domain, completed using reference TRBV28 and TRBJ2-2, is DVKVTQSSRYLVKRTGEKVFLECVQDMDHENMFWYRQDPGLGLRLIYFSYDVKMKEKGDIPEGYSVSREKKERFSLILESASTNQTSMYLCASSLRDREHGELFFGEGSRLTVL.

The genes are TRBV7-9 and TRBJ1-1; TRBD1 aligns across 7 bases. The CDR3 is made up of 12 amino acids. Germline trimming cut 6 bases from V and 8 bases from J; bases unmatched to any gene: 6. Germline CDR1 SEHNR, CDR2 FQNEAQ (reference sequence). The CDR3 is CASSPTGQEAFF. CDR3 sequence (DNA): TGTGCCAGCAGTCCTACGGGACAGGAAGCTTTCTTT.

In nucleotides, the CDR3 is TGTGCCAGCAGCTTAACTAGCGGAGGGAACACCGGGGAGCTGTTTTTT. It specifies CASSLTSGGNTGELFF. The chain employs TRBV7-3 and TRBJ2-2; a weak D match, TRBD2 (6 bases). CDR3 length equals 16 residues. V shed 0 bases and J shed 1 base, with 9 bases lying between them. From germline, CDR1 is SGHTA and CDR2 FQGTGA.

This rearrangement joins TRBV2 to TRBJ1-5, with TRBD1 identical over 11 bases. Germline values: CDR1 SNHLY, CDR2 FYNNEI. The ends lost 6 bases at V and 5 bases at J; junction bases unmatched: 6. The CDR3 loop spans 15 amino acids. The CDR3 is CASSTGQGAYQPQHF. The CDR3 nucleotides are TGTGCCAGCAGCACAGGACAGGGGGCCTATCAGCCCCAGCATTTT.

With regard to this clone: This specimen includes other DNA sequences encoding the same CDR3. The chain has TRBV5-1 and TRBJ2-5; D call uncertain. Trimming took off 2 bases at V and 3 bases at J, with 11 bases between the two ends. Germline V lookup: CDR1 SGHRS, CDR2 YFSETQ. This CDR3 is built from 14 residues. CDR3 protein: CASSLEPSKETQYF. The CDR3 nucleotides are TGCGCCAGCAGCTTAGAACCGTCGAAAGAGACCCAGTACTTC.

V usage is TRBV5-6 and J usage is TRBJ2-7; 7 bases agree with TRBD1. The CDR3 runs to 14 residues. V gave up 0 bases and J gave up 6 bases; unmatched junction bases: 6. Germline-derived CDR1 and CDR2 are SGHDT and YYEEEE. The CDR3 DNA reads TGTGCCAGCAGCTTGGGACAGGGTTTCGCCGAGCAGTACTTC. Protein sequence: CASSLGQGFAEQYF.

This rearrangement joins TRBV13 to TRBJ1-2; perhaps TRBD1 as D (5 bases). The germline V gene encodes CDR1 PRHDT and CDR2 FYEKMQ (reference sequence). V was shortened by 1 base and J by 5 bases, with 14 bases between the two germline ends. This CDR3 contains 15 residues. The CDR3 spells CASSLEGRAGYGYTF. The CDR3 nucleotides are TGTGCCAGCAGCTTAGAAGGCAGGGCTGGATATGGCTACACCTTC.